A single T cell receptor beta chain is shown here with its context. These data belong to a study of blood T cell repertoires in COVID-19. The overall study: Acute-phase and convalescent COVID-19 samples originated in the United States, Italy and Spain. From T cells, B-cell-depleted T cells, or PBMCs came the material, which was cDNA or gDNA.

As handled by the study authors: Amplification from reference gene primers served as the basis for estimated nucleated cell counts. Assay used: immunoSEQ multiplex PCR; TCRdb lists only in-frame clones, some missing. The V and J calls and clone size are taken from that table; D and trimming were inferred from the DNA. Counted here are roughly 390,000 clones, about 85% occurring once; the ten biggest clones make up roughly 3.6%. J gave up 0 bases and V 6 bases, and 14 bases lay outside the gene matches. Germline CDR1 and CDR2: MGHRA and YSYEKL. The CDR3 has 18 residues. This TCR was sampled from a woman aged 18-29 years with acute or convalescent COVID-19. Input material: peripheral blood. The chain carries TRBV4-1 and TRBJ1-5, with 7 bases fitting TRBD1. This chain's CDR3 is CASSRGTASSYSNQPQHF. The CDR3 coding sequence is TGCGCCAGCAGTCGAGGGACAGCTAGTTCTTATAGCAATCAGCCCCAGCATTTT.